One and the same sample provided the 15 T cell receptor beta chains below, sequenced in a study of PD-1 blockade in classical Hodgkin lymphoma. Relapses following autologous stem cell transplantation were seen in all patients, with brentuximab vedotin exposure varying. Data came from immunoSEQ multiplex PCR; TCRdb stores just in-frame clones and leaves some out. The sample lists 75,000 to 100,000 clones; 81% were seen once. Sequencing used peripheral blood mononuclear cells (PBMCs), obtained before the second cycle of nivolumab. The origin of the receptors is a human donor with classical Hodgkin lymphoma.

This rearrangement joins TRBV19 to TRBJ2-1; 7 bases match TRBD2. The CDR3 loop spans 14 amino acids. The V segment lost 3 bases and the J segment 4 bases; nucleotides outside the gene matches: 3. Germline V gives CDR1 LNHDA, CDR2 SQIVND (reference sequence). CDR3 in amino acids: CASSMGLPYNEQFF. CDR3 sequence (DNA): TGTGCCAGTAGTATGGGACTACCGTACAATGAGCAGTTCTTC.

V gene TRBV6-5 combines with J gene TRBJ2-2; D call uncertain. V lost 0 bases, J lost 4 bases, and 9 bases lay in between. This CDR3 region has 15 residues. Germline assignment: CDR1 MNHEY and CDR2 SVGAGI. This chain's CDR3 is CASSYSGGSTGELFF. The CDR3 DNA follows: TGTGCCAGCAGTTACTCTGGTGGCAGCACCGGGGAGCTGTTTTTT.

V is TRBV30 and J is TRBJ1-1; TRBD1 is a possible D gene (6 bases). Germline V gives CDR1 GTSNPN, CDR2 SVGIG (reference sequence). V was cut by 8 bases and J by 9 bases, with 16 bases left in between. The CDR3 length is 11 residues. CDR3 DNA sequence: TGTGCCCGAATGGGACAACAAAAAGCTTTCTTT. This translates into CARMGQQKAFF.

The chain has TRBV7-9 and TRBJ2-7; the D gene could be TRBD1 or TRBD2 (6 bases each). Between the trimmed V and J ends, which lost 4 bases and 7 bases, there was a span of 20 bases. There are 15 residues in the CDR3. The germline CDR1 and CDR2 sequences are SEHNR and FQNEAQ (reference sequence). This CDR3 reads CASSSPLTGAWEQYF. The CDR3 DNA sequence: TGTGCCAGCAGCTCGCCCCTCACGGGGGCCTGGGAGCAGTACTTC.

The CDR3 DNA is TGTGCCAGTAGTACCCCCGACCGAGGAGCGCACCAGGGAATCAGGGGGGGTGAGCAGTTCTTC. Its translation: CASSTPDRGAHQGIRGGEQFF. The chain combines TRBV19 with TRBJ2-1; TRBD1 or TRBD2 may be the D gene (7 bases each). This CDR3 region has 21 residues. Germline CDR1 is LNHDA and CDR2 is SQIVND (reference sequence). The germline V and J ends were trimmed by 4 bases and 9 bases, with 37 bases remaining between them.

The V gene is TRBV19, the J gene TRBJ1-1; tentatively, D is TRBD1 (5 bases). The V gene's germline CDR1 is LNHDA and CDR2 SQIVND (reference sequence). V dropped 11 bases and J dropped 4 bases, with 20 bases sitting between them. This CDR3 comprises 14 residues. The CDR3 region has the DNA TGTGCCGCCCGGGACCCGGGGTCAAGCACTGAAGCTTTCTTT. This sequence encodes CAARDPGSSTEAFF.

V gene TRBV6-6 combines with J gene TRBJ2-7, with a tentative D call TRBD2 (5 bases). Germline V gene data show CDR1 as MNHNY and CDR2 as SVGAGI (reference sequence). The CDR3 spans 15 residues. The ends were cut back, 0 bases at V and 3 bases at J, with 12 bases in the middle. The chain's CDR3 is CASSYSTGVGYEQYF. The CDR3 nucleotides read TGTGCCAGCAGTTACTCGACCGGGGTCGGCTACGAGCAGTACTTC.

The genes are TRBV6-1 and TRBJ2-1; 8 bases match TRBD2. J lost 1 base, V lost 8 bases, and 7 bases had no gene match. The CDR3 runs to 15 residues. The germline V gene encodes CDR1 MNHNS and CDR2 SASEGT. The CDR3 loop is CASGALAGSYNEQFF. In nucleotides, the CDR3 is TGTGCCAGCGGGGCGCTAGCGGGTTCCTACAATGAGCAGTTCTTC.

This clone has more than one count but fewer than ten. This chain links TRBV19 with TRBJ2-1, with 14 bases that match TRBD2. The V gene end was trimmed by 6 bases and the J gene end by 9 bases; junction bases not matched to a gene: 7. Germline V gene lookup returns CDR1 LNHDA and CDR2 SQIVND (reference sequence). There are 15 residues in the CDR3. The CDR3 DNA sequence: TGTGCCAGTAGGATACGGACTAGCGGGAGGAGTGAGCAGTTCTTC. It codes for CASRIRTSGRSEQFF.

The genes are TRBV11-2 and TRBJ1-3; no definite D call. The germline V and J ends were trimmed by 5 bases and 0 bases, with 8 bases remaining between them. There are 14 residues in the CDR3. In germline, CDR1 is SGHAT, CDR2 FQNNGV. The CDR3 region is CASSRQVSGNTIYF. The DNA for the CDR3 is TGTGCCAGCAGCAGACAAGTCTCTGGAAACACCATATATTTT. The variable domain in full, with the rest retrieved from reference TRBV11-2 and TRBJ1-3, is EAGVAQSPRYKIIEKRQSVAFWCNPISGHATLYWYQQILGQGPKLLIQFQNNGVVDDSQLPKDRFSAERLKGVDSTLKIQPAKLEDSAVYLCASSRQVSGNTIYFGEGSWLTVV.

The CDR3 sequence: CASSDPQGTRKVYTF. DNA for the CDR3: TGTGCCAGCAGCGACCCACAGGGTACCAGAAAAGTCTACACCTTC. The chain recombines TRBV5-6 with TRBJ1-2, with D possibly matching TRBD1 (6 bases). V was cut by 4 bases and J by 10 bases, with 23 bases left in between. Germline V lookup: CDR1 SGHDT, CDR2 YYEEEE. The CDR3 runs to 15 residues.

This clone has a handful of counts. The chain employs TRBV5-1 and TRBJ2-7, with D possibly called TRBD1 or TRBD2 (6 bases each). CDR3 length: 13 amino acids. Germline V gene data show CDR1 as SGHRS and CDR2 as YFSETQ. V shed 4 bases and J shed 7 bases, with 15 bases lying between them. DNA of the CDR3: TGCGCCAGCAGCGGGGGGCCCGAGGGGGAGCAGTACTTC. Protein sequence: CASSGGPEGEQYF.

This chain joins TRBV10-3 and TRBJ1-1; perhaps TRBD1 as D (6 bases). With 2 bases removed from V and 10 bases from J, the gap between germline ends came to 17 bases. In germline, CDR1 is ENHRY, CDR2 SYGVKD. The CDR3 is made up of 14 amino acids. CDR3 loop: CAISEPGDIRGAFF. In nucleotides, the CDR3 is TGTGCCATCAGTGAGCCAGGGGATATCAGGGGAGCTTTCTTT.

The rearrangement links TRBV10-3 to TRBJ2-4; 13 bases are shared with TRBD2. There are 24 residues in the CDR3. Germline-derived CDR1 and CDR2 are ENHRY and SYGVKD. Germline trimming cut 6 bases from V and 4 bases from J; bases unmatched to any gene: 30. CDR3 in amino acids: CAISPDRAHHQGLAGPRAKNIQYF. CDR3 bases: TGTGCCATCAGCCCGGACAGGGCCCACCACCAGGGACTAGCGGGACCGAGGGCAAAAAACATTCAGTACTTC.

V gene TRBV9 combines with J gene TRBJ1-2; possible D gene TRBD1, 5 bases. The CDR3 consists of 16 residues. Germline CDR1 and CDR2: SGDLS and YYNGEE. The V and J ends lost 0 bases and 3 bases respectively, with 15 bases between them. The CDR3: CASSVAAGLGYYGYTF. The CDR3 DNA sequence: TGTGCCAGCAGCGTAGCGGCAGGGCTGGGGTACTATGGCTACACCTTC.